Listed below are T cell receptor beta chains from one sample, sequenced in a study of T cells in Graves' hyperthyroidism and ophthalmopathy. In TCRdb, the multiplex PCR reads were re-called with MiXCR into one record per CDR3 protein. Of some 720,000 distinct CDR3 sequences in the sample, approximately 16% were seen once. Source material: blood. The receptors were sampled from a man aged 18 to 29 with Graves' hyperthyroidism. The conserved cysteine and the conserved F or W are not part of the CDR3 here. Fields, in order: D gene, V gene, J gene, clone size, CDR3 protein. D genes are given only for firm matches. Size is omitted from some rows. Given values are once, few, many or a class for expanded clones.

>TRBD2|TRBV10-2|TRBJ2-3|-
ASSELSGSGRSTDTQY
>TRBD1|TRBV5-4|TRBJ2-1|-
ASSLGTGKTKSYNEQF
>-|TRBV11-2|TRBJ2-7|few
ASSFPGSVYEQY
>TRBD2|TRBV7-3|TRBJ2-7|many
ASSPSALAGINEQY
>TRBD1|TRBV29-1|TRBJ2-3|many
SVEEVVGDRSTDTQY
>TRBD2|TRBV20-1|TRBJ2-1|few
SGGSGSSYNEQF
>TRBD2|TRBV24-1|TRBJ2-3|-
ATSDPQLAASTDTQD
>TRBD1|TRBV27|TRBJ2-2|-
ASSFGQATGELF
>TRBD2|TRBV29-1|TRBJ2-3|few
SVAVAGSTDTQY
>-|TRBV20-1|TRBJ1-6|few
SARYPGVSPLH
>TRBD2|TRBV18|TRBJ2-7|many
ASSVTGTSVSYEQY
>-|TRBV28|TRBJ2-1|few
ASREAGGEYNEQF
>TRBD1|TRBV7-8|TRBJ2-7|many
ASSGAGTGGHGQY
>TRBD1|TRBV3-1|TRBJ2-7|many
ASTGTAHEQY
>TRBD2|TRBV20-1|TRBJ2-7|many
SATTPARGRESYEQY
>-|TRBV11-2|TRBJ2-6|many
ASSQGGSGANVLT
>TRBD2|TRBV10-3|TRBJ2-2|-
AISAPEKAGLDTGELF
>-|TRBV30|TRBJ1-1|many
AWSAGITNTEAF
>-|TRBV6-5|TRBJ2-5|many
ASSYQQGIGGQETQY
>-|TRBV19|TRBJ1-5|-
ASSIGTPNQPQH
>-|TRBV4-1|TRBJ2-3|few
ASSQEWTGLPMNTQY
>TRBD1|TRBV3-1|TRBJ2-4|many
ASSQDRGRGKNIQY
>-|TRBV19|TRBJ1-5|-
ASSIKPLGQPQH
>-|TRBV20-1|TRBJ2-2|-
SAFRDTGELF
>-|TRBV7-2|TRBJ2-3|-
ASSTVEGKGQY
>-|TRBV28|TRBJ1-2|many
ASRTGTRNYGYT
>TRBD2|TRBV20-1|TRBJ2-1|-
SAGGLAGYYNEQF
>-|TRBV30|TRBJ2-3|few
ASASGITDTQY
>-|TRBV2|TRBJ2-3|many
ASKGRTDTQY